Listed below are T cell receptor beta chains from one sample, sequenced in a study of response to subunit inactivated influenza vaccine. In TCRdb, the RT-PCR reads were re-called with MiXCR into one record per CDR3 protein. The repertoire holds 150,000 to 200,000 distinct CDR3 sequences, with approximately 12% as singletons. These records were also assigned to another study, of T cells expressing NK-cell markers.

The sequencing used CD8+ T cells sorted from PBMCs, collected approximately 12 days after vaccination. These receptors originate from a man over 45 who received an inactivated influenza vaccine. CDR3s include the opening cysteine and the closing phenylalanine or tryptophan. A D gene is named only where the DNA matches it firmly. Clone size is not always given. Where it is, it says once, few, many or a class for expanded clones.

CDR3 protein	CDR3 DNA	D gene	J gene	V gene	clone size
CASCAGGYSYEQYF	TGTGCCAGCTGTGCGGGGGGATACTCCTACGAGCAGTACTTC	TRBD2	TRBJ2-7	TRBV12-3/TRBV12-4	few
CASSLVDLLAGGDAQYF	TGTGCCAGCAGCTTAGTTGACCTTCTAGCGGGGGGGGATGCGCAGTATTTT	TRBD2	TRBJ2-3	TRBV7-2	few
CSVRTDYGYTF	TGCAGCGTTAGGACAGACTATGGCTACACCTTC	.	TRBJ1-2	TRBV29-1	few
CASPWGPLGLGADTQYF	TGTGCCAGCCCCTGGGGGCCTCTGGGGCTAGGAGCAGATACGCAGTATTTT	.	TRBJ2-3	TRBV6-1	.
CATQARGSSYNEQFF	TGTGCCACCCAAGCACGGGGTAGCTCCTACAATGAGCAGTTCTTC	.	TRBJ2-1	TRBV15	many
CASSPGQFRYTF	TGTGCCAGCAGCCCAGGACAGTTTCGCTACACCTTC	.	TRBJ1-2	TRBV7-4	few
CASSVGSGGHYEQYF	TGTGCCAGCAGCGTAGGTAGTGGAGGGCACTACGAGCAGTACTTC	.	TRBJ2-7	TRBV9	.
CSATSASAQPKNIQYF	TGCAGTGCAACTTCAGCTAGCGCCCAACCCAAAAACATTCAGTACTTC	.	TRBJ2-4	TRBV20-1	many
CSARDRVVSSYEQYF	TGCAGTGCTAGAGATCGCGTCGTCTCGTCCTACGAGCAGTACTTC	.	TRBJ2-7	TRBV20-1	few
CASSEAGASNEQYF	TGTGCCAGCAGTGAAGCCGGGGCTTCCAACGAGCAGTACTTC	.	TRBJ2-7	TRBV25-1	few
CASSQETSSAINNEQFF	TGTGCCAGCAGCCAAGAAACTTCTAGCGCGATTAACAATGAGCAGTTCTTC	.	TRBJ2-1	TRBV4-2	.
CASSQGRGMDEQYF	TGTGCCAGCAGCCAAGGGCGGGGCATGGACGAGCAGTACTTC	.	TRBJ2-7	TRBV3-1	.
CANTPYRDRNEKLFF	TGTGCCAACACCCCATACAGGGACCGCAATGAAAAACTGTTTTTT	.	TRBJ1-4	TRBV7-9	medium-sized
CAWSPLGQAAVDEQFF	TGTGCCTGGAGTCCGCTGGGACAGGCAGCTGTCGATGAGCAGTTCTTC	TRBD1	TRBJ2-1	TRBV30	.
CASSPGASDEKLFF	TGTGCCAGCTCACCGGGGGCCTCTGACGAAAAACTGTTTTTT	.	TRBJ1-4	TRBV18	.
CASSKGDRGHNEQFF	TGTGCCAGCAGCAAAGGAGACAGGGGTCACAATGAGCAGTTCTTC	.	TRBJ2-1	TRBV21-1	.
CASSLVLGGAGVETQYF	TGTGCCAGCAGCTTAGTTCTGGGGGGAGCGGGAGTAGAGACCCAGTACTTC	TRBD2	TRBJ2-5	TRBV11-2	few
CALGEAGATDTQYF	TGTGCCCTGGGGGAGGCCGGCGCCACAGATACGCAGTATTTT	.	TRBJ2-3	TRBV7-8	.
CATSDPRDRGLAGEQFF	TGTGCCACCAGTGATCCCCGGGACAGGGGCCTTGCTGGGGAGCAGTTCTTC	TRBD1	TRBJ2-1	TRBV24-1	.
CAIAHTTGGGETQYF	TGTGCCATCGCCCACACGACAGGTGGAGGAGAGACCCAGTACTTC	.	TRBJ2-5	TRBV10-3	.
CASSYSRSGELFF	TGTGCCAGCAGTTACTCGAGGTCCGGGGAGCTGTTTTTT	.	TRBJ2-2	TRBV6-2/TRBV6-3	few
CSVSGTSGRSSYEQYF	TGCAGCGTCTCCGGGACTAGCGGCAGGAGCTCCTACGAGCAGTACTTC	TRBD2	TRBJ2-7	TRBV29-1	few
CASSLPGRGRGEQFF	TGTGCCAGCAGTTTACCGGGCAGGGGCAGGGGTGAGCAGTTCTTC	.	TRBJ2-1	TRBV28	few
CSAREWQGTYEQYF	TGCAGTGCTAGAGAATGGCAGGGGACGTACGAGCAGTACTTC	.	TRBJ2-7	TRBV20-1	few
CASSYDYLTGELFF	TGTGCCAGCAGTTACGACTACCTCACCGGGGAGCTGTTTTTT	.	TRBJ2-2	TRBV6-5	.
CASSSIGSYEQYF	TGTGCCAGCAGCTCTATCGGGTCTTACGAGCAGTACTTC	.	TRBJ2-7	TRBV7-9	.
CASSYSIPRVPPSGANVLTF	TGTGCCAGCAGTTACTCGATACCAAGGGTACCCCCTTCTGGGGCCAACGTCCTGACTTTC	.	TRBJ2-6	TRBV6-5	many
CSVEGQGAYNEQFF	TGCAGCGTTGAGGGACAGGGGGCGTACAATGAGCAGTTCTTC	TRBD1	TRBJ2-1	TRBV29-1	many
CSAKGLELHEQYF	TGCAGTGCTAAGGGACTGGAACTACACGAGCAGTACTTC	.	TRBJ2-7	TRBV20-1	.
CASSVAREWPSTDTQYF	TGTGCCAGCAGCGTAGCTCGGGAGTGGCCGAGCACAGATACGCAGTATTTT	.	TRBJ2-3	TRBV9	few
CASSFIGTGGLGSYNEQFF	TGCGCCAGCAGCTTTATCGGGACAGGGGGCCTTGGTTCCTACAATGAGCAGTTCTTC	TRBD1	TRBJ2-1	TRBV5-1	.
CASRGGSNQPQHF	TGTGCCAGTAGAGGGGGAAGCAATCAGCCCCAGCATTTT	.	TRBJ1-5	TRBV6-6	many
CASSVDRGISSGNTIYF	TGTGCCAGCAGCGTAGATCGGGGTATTAGCTCTGGAAACACCATATATTTT	.	TRBJ1-3	TRBV9	.
CASSLATETQYF	TGTGCCAGCAGCTTAGCAACGGAGACCCAGTACTTC	.	TRBJ2-5	TRBV7-9	few
CASSDHGAQATEAFF	TGTGCCAGCAGTGATCACGGGGCTCAAGCCACTGAAGCTTTCTTT	.	TRBJ1-1	TRBV7-8	few
CAWSRSSYEQYF	TGTGCCTGGAGTAGGAGCTCCTACGAGCAGTACTTC	.	TRBJ2-7	TRBV30	.
CASLGLAGENIQYF	TGTGCCAGCTTGGGACTAGCGGGGGAAAACATTCAGTACTTC	TRBD2	TRBJ2-4	TRBV6-1	.
CASSVLGVGSSSGANVLTF	TGTGCCAGCAGCGTTTTGGGGGTGGGGTCGAGCTCTGGGGCCAACGTCCTGACTTTC	.	TRBJ2-6	TRBV9	few
CASSLTTGGQNTGELFF	TGTGCCAGCAGCTTAACTACAGGGGGCCAGAACACCGGGGAGCTGTTTTTT	TRBD1	TRBJ2-2	TRBV7-6	few
CSAEMFGAREGYTF	TGCAGTGCTGAGATGTTCGGGGCGAGAGAGGGCTACACCTTC	.	TRBJ1-2	TRBV20-1	.
CASSSDREVLDEQFF	TGTGCCAGCAGCTCCGACAGGGAGGTTCTCGATGAGCAGTTCTTC	.	TRBJ2-1	TRBV7-9	many
CASSPQGSDQPQHF	TGTGCCAGCAGTCCTCAGGGGAGTGATCAGCCCCAGCATTTT	.	TRBJ1-5	TRBV28	.
CASSYSDTYEQYF	TGTGCCAGCAGTTACTCGGACACCTACGAGCAGTACTTC	.	TRBJ2-7	TRBV6-2/TRBV6-3	.
CASSEQDNTEAFF	TGTGCCAGCAGCGAACAGGATAACACTGAAGCTTTCTTT	.	TRBJ1-1	TRBV6-1	few
CASSYAGEYNEQFF	TGTGCCAGCAGTTACGCGGGGGAGTACAATGAGCAGTTCTTC	TRBD2	TRBJ2-1	TRBV6-5	.
CASSFGRGYEQYF	TGTGCCAGCAGCTTTGGCAGGGGCTACGAGCAGTACTTC	.	TRBJ2-7	TRBV7-3	.
CASSQEEGQYNSPLHF	TGTGCCAGCAGCCAAGAAGAGGGACAGTATAATTCACCCCTCCACTTT	TRBD1	TRBJ1-6	TRBV4-2	.
CATPKNYGYTF	TGTGCCACCCCGAAAAACTATGGCTACACCTTC	.	TRBJ1-2	TRBV2	many
CASSLALAGGLTDTQYF	TGTGCCAGCAGCTTAGCCCTAGCGGGAGGCCTCACAGATACGCAGTATTTT	TRBD2	TRBJ2-3	TRBV7-9	few
CSVPGQPYTGELFF	TGCAGCGTTCCGGGACAGCCATACACCGGGGAGCTGTTTTTT	TRBD1	TRBJ2-2	TRBV29-1	few
CASSAMTSGGAYTQYF	TGCGCCAGCAGCGCAATGACTAGCGGGGGGGCTTATACGCAGTATTTT	TRBD2	TRBJ2-3	TRBV10-2	.
CASSPLGANNEQFF	TGTGCCAGCTCACCACTGGGGGCCAACAATGAGCAGTTCTTC	.	TRBJ2-1	TRBV18	few
CASSHGGRGDEFF	TGTGCCAGCAGCCACGGGGGCCGCGGGGATGAGTTCTTC	.	TRBJ2-1	TRBV14	few
CASSLYQVFDNSPLHF	TGTGCCAGCAGCTTATACCAGGTTTTCGATAATTCACCCCTCCACTTT	.	TRBJ1-6	TRBV11-2	few
CASSVGTGRRDEQYF	TGTGCCAGCAGTGTTGGGACAGGGCGCCGAGACGAGCAGTACTTC	TRBD1	TRBJ2-7	TRBV2	.
CATRPAGVEQFF	TGTGCCACACGCCCTGCGGGAGTTGAGCAGTTCTTC	TRBD2	TRBJ2-1	TRBV12-3/TRBV12-4	many
CASDLLATGELFF	TGTGCCAGCGACCTTCTAGCCACCGGGGAGCTGTTTTTT	.	TRBJ2-2	TRBV5-6	.
CASSFGQLDYGYTF	TGTGCCAGCAGTTTTGGCCAGCTCGACTATGGCTACACCTTC	.	TRBJ1-2	TRBV12-3/TRBV12-4	.
CASRAGWNTEAFF	TGTGCCAGCAGGGCAGGGTGGAACACTGAAGCTTTCTTT	.	TRBJ1-1	TRBV6-2/TRBV6-3	.
CASGRTENTEAFF	TGTGCCAGCGGACGGACAGAGAACACTGAAGCTTTCTTT	.	TRBJ1-1	TRBV7-9	.